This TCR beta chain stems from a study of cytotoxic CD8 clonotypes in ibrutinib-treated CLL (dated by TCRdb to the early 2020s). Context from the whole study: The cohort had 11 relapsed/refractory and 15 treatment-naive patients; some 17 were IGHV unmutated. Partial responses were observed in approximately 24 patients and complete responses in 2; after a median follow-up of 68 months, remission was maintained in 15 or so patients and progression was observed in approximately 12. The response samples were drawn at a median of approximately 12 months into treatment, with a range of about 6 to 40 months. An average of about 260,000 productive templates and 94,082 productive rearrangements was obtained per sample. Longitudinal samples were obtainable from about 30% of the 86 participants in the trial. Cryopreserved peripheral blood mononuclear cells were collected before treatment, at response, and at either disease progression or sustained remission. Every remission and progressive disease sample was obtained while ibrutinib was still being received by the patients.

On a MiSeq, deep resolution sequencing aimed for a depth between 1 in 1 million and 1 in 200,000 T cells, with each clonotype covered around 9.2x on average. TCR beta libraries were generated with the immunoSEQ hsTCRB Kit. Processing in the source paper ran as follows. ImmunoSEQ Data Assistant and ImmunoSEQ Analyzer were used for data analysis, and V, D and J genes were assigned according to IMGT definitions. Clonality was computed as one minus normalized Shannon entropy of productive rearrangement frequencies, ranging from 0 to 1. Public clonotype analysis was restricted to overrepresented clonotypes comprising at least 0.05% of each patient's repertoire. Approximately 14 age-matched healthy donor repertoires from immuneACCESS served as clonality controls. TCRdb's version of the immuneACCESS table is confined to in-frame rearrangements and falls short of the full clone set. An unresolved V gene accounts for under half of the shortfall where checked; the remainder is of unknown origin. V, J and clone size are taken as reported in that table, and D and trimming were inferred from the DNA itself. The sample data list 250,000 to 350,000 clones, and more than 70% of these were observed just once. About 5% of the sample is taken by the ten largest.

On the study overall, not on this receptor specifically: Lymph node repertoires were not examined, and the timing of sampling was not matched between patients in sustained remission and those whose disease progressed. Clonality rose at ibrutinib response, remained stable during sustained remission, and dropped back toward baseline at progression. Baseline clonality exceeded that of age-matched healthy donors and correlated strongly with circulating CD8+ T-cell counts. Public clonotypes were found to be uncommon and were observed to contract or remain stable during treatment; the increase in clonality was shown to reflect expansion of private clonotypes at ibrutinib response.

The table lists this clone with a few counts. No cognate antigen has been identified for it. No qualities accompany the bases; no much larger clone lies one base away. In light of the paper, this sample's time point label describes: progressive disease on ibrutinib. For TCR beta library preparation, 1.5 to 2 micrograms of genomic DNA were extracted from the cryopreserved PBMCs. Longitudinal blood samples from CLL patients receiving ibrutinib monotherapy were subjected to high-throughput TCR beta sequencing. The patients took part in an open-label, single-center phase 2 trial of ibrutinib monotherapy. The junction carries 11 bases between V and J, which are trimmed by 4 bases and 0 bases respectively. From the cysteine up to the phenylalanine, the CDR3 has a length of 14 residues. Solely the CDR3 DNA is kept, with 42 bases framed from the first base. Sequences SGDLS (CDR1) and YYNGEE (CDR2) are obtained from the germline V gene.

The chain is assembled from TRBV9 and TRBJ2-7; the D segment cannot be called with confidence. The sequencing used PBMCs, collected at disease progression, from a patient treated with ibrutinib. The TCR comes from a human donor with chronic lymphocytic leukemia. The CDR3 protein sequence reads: CASSPRVSSYEQYF. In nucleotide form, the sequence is TGTGCCAGCAGCCCCCGAGTCAGCTCCTACGAGCAGTACTTC.